These T cell receptor beta chains were read from a single sample in a study of blood T cells in healthy people across ages. TCRdb re-derived calls from the 5' RACE reads in MiXCR, one entry per CDR3 protein. This sample carries some 1.8 million distinct CDR3 sequences, around 40% of them seen once, and the ten largest clones take 23%. The sequenced sample consisted of blood. Source of these receptors: a human donor in good health. Each CDR3 is given with its conserved first and last residue. A D gene is named only where the DNA matches it firmly. A clone size is listed for some rows: how often the clone was seen (once, few, many), or a class if it is expanded.

TRBV15	few	TRBJ1-5	NA	16	CATSRVRGTAGQPQHF	TGTGCCACCAGCAGAGTAAGGGGAACAGCCGGTCAGCCCCAGCATTTT
TRBV4-1	few	TRBJ1-2	NA	15	CASSQDWKQGRGYTF	TGCGCCAGCAGCCAAGATTGGAAACAGGGTCGAGGCTACACCTTC
TRBV12-3/TRBV12-4	NA	TRBJ2-6	NA	14	CASSFLYGANVLTF	TGTGCCAGCAGTTTCCTTTATGGGGCCAACGTCCTGACTTTC
TRBV28	NA	TRBJ1-1	NA	12	CATLLGNTEAFF	TGTGCCACCCTTTTGGGGAACACTGAAGCTTTCTTT
TRBV29-1	NA	TRBJ2-1	TRBD1	17	CSVVPGQGGSSYNEQFF	TGCAGCGTCGTTCCGGGACAGGGGGGCAGCTCCTACAATGAGCAGTTCTTC
TRBV7-2	NA	TRBJ1-6	TRBD1	15	CASSLWGQGDSPLHF	TGTGCCAGCAGCTTATGGGGACAGGGGGATTCACCCCTCCACTTT
TRBV6-5	NA	TRBJ1-1	NA	19	CASSYLFEPSDGSNTEAFF	TGTGCCAGCAGTTACCTCTTCGAACCATCTGACGGCTCCAACACTGAAGCTTTCTTT
TRBV14	once	TRBJ2-7	NA	15	CASSQVLQGSYEQYF	TGTGCCAGCAGCCAAGTTCTGCAGGGCTCCTACGAGCAGTACTTC
TRBV28	few	TRBJ2-7	NA	13	CASKFDRNYEQYF	TGTGCCAGCAAATTCGACAGAAATTACGAGCAGTACTTC
TRBV6-1	few	TRBJ2-6	TRBD1	19	CASTRRAGQESSGTNVLTF	TGTGCCAGCACCCGACGGGCGGGACAGGAAAGCTCTGGGACCAACGTCCTGACTTTC